This TCR beta chain was identified during a study of Ad26.COV2.S vaccination and SARS-CoV-2 variants. In the study overall: Enrolled in COV1001, the donor was in the Ad26.COV2.S trial arm, which received the vaccine. Recipients of Ad26.COV2.S got it intramuscularly, once or twice 56 days apart.

Study observations and caveats: With respect to non-spike TCR breadth, vaccine and placebo recipients were similar.

Sequenced by immunoSEQ multiplex PCR; TCRdb stores in-frame clones only, minus some. The sample holds fewer than 900,000 clones; 89% are singletons and the top ten take around 1.4%. Described treatment: approximately 18 received Ad26.COV2.S at low or high dose, single or two shots; about five received placebo; per-sample allocation not given. At day 63 after the first vaccine or placebo injection, samples were drawn. About this clone itself: The antigen is not known.

The sequencing here drew on peripheral blood, taken in a trial of Ad26.COV2.S vaccine versus placebo. This receptor was taken from a person aged 18-60 years who received the Ad26.COV2.S COVID-19 vaccine or a placebo.

DNA for the CDR3: TGCGCCAGCAGCTGGGGACAGGGCAGCGACGAGCAGTACTTC. Translated, it gives CASSWGQGSDEQYF. This rearrangement joins TRBV5-1 to TRBJ2-7; 9 nucleotides line up with TRBD1. V shed 3 bases and J 5 bases; nucleotides not matched to a gene: 6. The germline V gene has CDR1 SGHRS and CDR2 YFSETQ. The CDR3 is 14 residues long.